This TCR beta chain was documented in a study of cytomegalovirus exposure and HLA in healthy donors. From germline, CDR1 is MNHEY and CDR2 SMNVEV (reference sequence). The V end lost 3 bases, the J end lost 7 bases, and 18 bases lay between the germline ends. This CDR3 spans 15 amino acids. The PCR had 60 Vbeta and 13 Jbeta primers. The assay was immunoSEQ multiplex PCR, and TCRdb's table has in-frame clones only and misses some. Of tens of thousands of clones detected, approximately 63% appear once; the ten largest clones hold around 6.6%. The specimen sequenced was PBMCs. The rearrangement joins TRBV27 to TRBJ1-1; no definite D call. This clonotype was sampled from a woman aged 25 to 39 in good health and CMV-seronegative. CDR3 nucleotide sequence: TGTGCCAGCAGTTTCGGCGGTGGATCTCTTAATGAAGCTTTCTTT. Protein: CASSFGGGSLNEAFF.